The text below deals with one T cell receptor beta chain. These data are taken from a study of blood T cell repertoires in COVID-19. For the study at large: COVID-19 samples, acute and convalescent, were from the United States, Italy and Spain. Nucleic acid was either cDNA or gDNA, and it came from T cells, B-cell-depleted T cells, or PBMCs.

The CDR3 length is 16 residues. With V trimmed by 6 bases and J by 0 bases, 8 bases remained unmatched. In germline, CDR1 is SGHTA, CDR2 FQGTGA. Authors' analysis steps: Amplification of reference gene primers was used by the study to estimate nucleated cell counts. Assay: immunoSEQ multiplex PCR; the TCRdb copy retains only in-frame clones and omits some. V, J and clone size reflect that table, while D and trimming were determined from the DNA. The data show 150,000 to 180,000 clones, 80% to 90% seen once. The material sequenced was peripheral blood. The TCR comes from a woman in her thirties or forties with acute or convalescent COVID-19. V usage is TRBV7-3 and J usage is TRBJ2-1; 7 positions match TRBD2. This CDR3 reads CASSQNLADSYNEQFF. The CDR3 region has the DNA TGTGCCAGCAGTCAAAACCTAGCGGACTCCTACAATGAGCAGTTCTTC.